Shown below are 5 T cell receptor beta chains from a single sample sequenced in a study of post-analysis software for immune sequencing data. Each TCR beta cDNA library carried unique molecular identifiers. TCRdb re-called the PCR reads with MiXCR, one entry per CDR3 protein. This sample has 750,000 to 900,000 distinct CDR3 sequences; about 45% occur once, and the top ten carry 4% to 5%. These TCRs' antigens remain unknown. Findings and caveats of the study: In patients, five or six TRBV segments were more frequent than in controls, with TRBV5-6, TRBV5-1 and TRBV20-1 among them.

Input material: blood. The receptors originated from a girl aged 10-17 years with multiple sclerosis.

The chain is built from TRBV20-1 and TRBJ2-7; D gene ambiguous. The V gene lost 0 bases and the J gene lost 0 bases, with 24 bases spanning the gap. The CDR3 has 19 amino acids. Germline V gene lookup returns CDR1 DFQATT and CDR2 SNEGSKA (reference sequence). The CDR3 is CSAREIPEGPAQISYEQYF. The CDR3 DNA sequence: TGCAGTGCTAGAGAAATCCCCGAAGGCCCAGCGCAGATCTCCTACGAGCAGTACTTC.

This chain links TRBV7-9 with TRBJ2-1; TRBD2 matches 10 bases. The J segment lost 7 bases and the V segment lost 5 bases, leaving 14 bases of the junction unmatched. Germline-derived CDR1 and CDR2 are SEHNR and FQNEAQ (reference sequence). The CDR3 sequence is 17 residues long. The DNA of the CDR3 is TGTGCCAGCAGCCCAACCACGAATAGCGGGAGGCGGAATGAGCAGTTCTTC. This codes for CASSPTTNSGRRNEQFF.

The chain uses TRBV4-3 and TRBJ2-1; 11 bases are a match to TRBD2. The germline V gene encodes CDR1 LGHNA and CDR2 YSLEER. The CDR3 is made up of 15 amino acids. V was clipped by 1 base and J by 6 bases; unmatched bases: 2. The CDR3 DNA is TGCGCCAGCAGCCAAGGGACTAGCGGGCGCAATGAGCAGTTCTTC. It translates to CASSQGTSGRNEQFF.

This clonotype came up a few times. The chain joins TRBV6-5 to TRBJ1-2; D may be TRBD1 (6 bases). V lost 6 bases to trimming and J lost 8 bases, with 16 bases between them. Germline CDR1 is MNHEY and CDR2 is SVGAGI. The CDR3 runs 13 residues. The CDR3 coding sequence is TGTGCCAGCAGCCAAAACAGGGAATGGGGCTACACCTTC. This sequence encodes CASSQNREWGYTF.

The chain's CDR3 is CASSLRGGGTDTQYF. The CDR3 DNA reads TGTGCCAGCAGTTTACGGGGGGGTGGCACAGATACGCAGTATTTT. The chain couples TRBV28 to TRBJ2-3, with TRBD2 matching over 8 bases. Germline CDR1 is MDHEN and CDR2 is SYDVKM. The length of the CDR3 is 15 residues. V dropped 2 bases and J dropped 1; count of bases not matched to a gene: 2.